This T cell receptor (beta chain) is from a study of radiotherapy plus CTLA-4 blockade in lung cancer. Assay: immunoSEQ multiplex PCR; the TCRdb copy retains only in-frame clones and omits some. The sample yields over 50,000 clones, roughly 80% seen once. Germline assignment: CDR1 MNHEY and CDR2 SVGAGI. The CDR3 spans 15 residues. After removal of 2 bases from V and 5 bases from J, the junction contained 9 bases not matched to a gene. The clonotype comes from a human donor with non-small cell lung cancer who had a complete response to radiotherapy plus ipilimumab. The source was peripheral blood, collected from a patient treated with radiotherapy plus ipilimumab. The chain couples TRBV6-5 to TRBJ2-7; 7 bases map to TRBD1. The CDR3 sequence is CASSYGVTGLNEQYF. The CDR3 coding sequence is TGTGCCAGCAGTTACGGTGTGACAGGGCTCAACGAGCAGTACTTC.